The subject of this entry is one T cell receptor (beta chain). Antigen specificity is unknown. These data are taken from a study of T-cell reconstitution after alpha-beta-depleted transplantation in children. Construction of the TCRbeta library involved unique molecular identifiers. TCRdb ran MiXCR on the PCR reads and lists one entry per CDR3 protein. The sample lists about 300,000 distinct CDR3 sequences; about 7.3% were seen once. Study-wide results and limits: Newly made T cells mostly supplied T-cell counts and diversity one year after transplant. Several hundred graft clones that had expanded were reportedly the source of alpha-beta T cells about two months after transplant. TCRbeta diversity was high at day 60 in some patients (a result of surviving recipient T cells and thymic progenitors).

V dropped 3 bases and J dropped 0 bases, with 10 bases sitting between them. This CDR3 comprises 15 residues. Germline CDR1 reads SGHKS; CDR2 reads YYEKEE (reference sequence). This TCR was sampled from a female patient aged 2-15 years who had a stem cell transplant for Fanconi anemia, so the T cells may come from the graft donor. The chain links TRBV5-5 to TRBJ2-1, with D uncertain. The specimen comprised peripheral blood, sampled 360 days after TCRalphabeta/CD19-depleted stem cell transplant. The CDR3 DNA reads TGTGCCAGCAGCTCGACTCAGAGCTCCTACAATGAGCAGTTCTTC. Protein product: CASSSTQSSYNEQFF.